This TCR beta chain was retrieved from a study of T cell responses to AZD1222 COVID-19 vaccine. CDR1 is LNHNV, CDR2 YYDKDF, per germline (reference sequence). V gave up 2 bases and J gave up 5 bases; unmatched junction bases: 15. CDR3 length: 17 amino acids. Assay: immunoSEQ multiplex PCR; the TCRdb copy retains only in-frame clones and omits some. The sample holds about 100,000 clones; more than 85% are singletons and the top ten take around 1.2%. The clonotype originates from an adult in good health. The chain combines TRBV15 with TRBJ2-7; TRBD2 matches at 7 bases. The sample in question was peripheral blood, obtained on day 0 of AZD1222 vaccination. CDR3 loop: CATSRRLRDGGRNEQYF. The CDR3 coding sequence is TGTGCCACCAGCAGACGGTTAAGGGATGGCGGGAGAAACGAGCAGTACTTC.